The 8 T cell receptor beta chains below come from one sample, sequenced in a study of T cell repertoires in aging, cancer and after chemotherapy. TCR beta rearrangements were amplified from peripheral blood genomic DNA. Rearranged V-D-J TRB sequences were amplified with a mixed TRB-A/B primer pool. TCRdb re-called the multiplex PCR reads with MiXCR, one entry per CDR3 protein. Counted here are about 2,200 distinct CDR3 sequences, over 25% occurring once; the ten biggest clones make up 10% to 15%. The sequencing sample was made of blood. These receptors originate from a human donor in good health.

This clonotype rates as medium-sized. The chain links TRBV18 to TRBJ1-2; D is possibly TRBD1 (6 bases). The CDR3 is made up of 13 amino acids. The germline V and J ends were trimmed by 2 bases and 6 bases, with 10 bases remaining between them. Germline-derived CDR1 and CDR2 are KGHSH and LQKENI. In nucleotides, the CDR3 is TGTGCCAGCTCACCAGCGGACAGCAATGGCTACACCTTC. It codes for CASSPADSNGYTF. The full variable domain, completed using reference TRBV18 and TRBJ1-2, is NAGVMQNPRHLVRRRGQEARLRCSPMKGHSHVYWYRQLPEEGLKFMVYLQKENIIDESGMPKERFSAEFPKEGPSILRIQQVVRGDSAAYFCASSPADSNGYTFGSGTRLTVV.

By its share, this clonotype is medium-sized. The V gene is TRBV27, the J gene TRBJ2-7; 16 nucleotides match TRBD2. The trim removed 6 bases at V and 4 bases at J, leaving 15 bases unmatched. Germline CDR1 is MNHEY and CDR2 is SMNVEV (reference sequence). The CDR3 consists of 19 residues. The CDR3 DNA reads as TGTGCCAGCAGCGTACGACCTCCGGGACTAGCGGGGGGGCCATACGAGCAGTACTTC. As protein: CASSVRPPGLAGGPYEQYF.

Remarks on this clonotype: Mismatch with germline at one junction end may stem from a read error. This sequence joins TRBV5-6 and TRBJ2-5, with D perhaps given as TRBD1 or TRBD2 (5 bases each). Germline loops: CDR1 SGHDT, CDR2 YYEEEE. The CDR3 covers 14 residues. The CDR3 nucleotides read TGCGCCAGCAGCTCCGGGACGGATGGCGAGACCCAGTACTTC. This codes for CASSSGTDGETQYF.

This clonotype was counted a few times. V usage is TRBV19 and J usage is TRBJ2-5, with 9 bases identical to TRBD1. Germline lookup yields CDR1 LNHDA and CDR2 SQIVND (reference sequence). V lost 5 bases and J lost 5; bases outside the gene matches: 6. CDR3 length equals 14 residues. The CDR3 coding sequence is TGTGCCAGTAGTGGGGGACAGGGAGGGGAGACCCAGTACTTC. Protein product: CASSGGQGGETQYF.

The V gene is TRBV7-9, the J gene TRBJ2-1, with no clear D. V was pared by 1 base and J by 2 bases, with 9 bases between. CDR1 is SEHNR, CDR2 FQNEAQ, per germline (reference sequence). The CDR3 length is 15 residues. The CDR3 protein is CASSLVGVPYNEQFF. The CDR3 region has the DNA TGTGCCAGCAGCTTAGTAGGCGTCCCCTACAATGAGCAGTTCTTC.

The chain combines TRBV6-5 with TRBJ2-5; 7 nucleotides align to TRBD2. Losses at the gene ends were 1 base for V and 5 bases for J; bases not matched to a gene: 7. Germline V CDR1 and CDR2: MNHEY, SVGAGI. This CDR3 comprises 15 residues. The CDR3 sequence: CASSYFGGIQETQYF. The CDR3 nucleotides are TGTGCCAGCAGTTACTTCGGGGGGATTCAGGAGACCCAGTACTTC.

This clonotype appeared once. The chain recombines TRBV13 with TRBJ1-4, with TRBD1 identical over 7 bases. Trimming removed 5 bases from V and 4 bases from J; junction bases left unmatched: 10. The CDR3 extends over 16 amino acids. CDR1 PRHDT and CDR2 FYEKMQ come from the germline V gene (reference sequence). The CDR3 is CASSVRDQGVNEKLFF. CDR3 nucleotides: TGTGCCAGCAGCGTCAGGGATCAGGGGGTTAATGAAAAACTGTTTTTT.

Within the sample, this clonotype is large (0.1 to 1%). This sequence joins TRBV6-5 and TRBJ1-2; a weak D match, TRBD1 (6 bases). The CDR3 totals 14 residues. V was clipped by 2 bases and J by 2 bases, with 9 bases between them. Germline assignment: CDR1 MNHEY and CDR2 SVGAGI. The CDR3, as DNA: TGTGCCAGCAGTTACGGACAGACCAACTATGGCTACACCTTC. Translation: CASSYGQTNYGYTF.